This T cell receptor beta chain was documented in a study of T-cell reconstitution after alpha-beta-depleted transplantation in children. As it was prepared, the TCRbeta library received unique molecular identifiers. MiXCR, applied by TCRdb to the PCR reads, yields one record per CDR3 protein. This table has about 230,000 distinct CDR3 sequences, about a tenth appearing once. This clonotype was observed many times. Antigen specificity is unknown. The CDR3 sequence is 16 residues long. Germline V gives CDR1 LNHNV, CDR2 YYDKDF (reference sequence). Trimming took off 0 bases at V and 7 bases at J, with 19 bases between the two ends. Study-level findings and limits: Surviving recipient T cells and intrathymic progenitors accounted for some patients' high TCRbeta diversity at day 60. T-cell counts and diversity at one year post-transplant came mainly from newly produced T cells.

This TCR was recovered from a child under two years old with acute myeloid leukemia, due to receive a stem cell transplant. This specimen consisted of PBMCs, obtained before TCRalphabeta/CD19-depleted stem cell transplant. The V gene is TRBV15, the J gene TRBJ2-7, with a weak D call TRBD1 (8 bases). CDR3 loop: CATSRDRGGTGGEQYF. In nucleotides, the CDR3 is TGTGCCACCAGCAGAGATCGGGGAGGGACAGGCGGAGAGCAGTACTTC.